This TCR beta chain was sequenced during a study of blood T cell repertoires in COVID-19. Study in general: The origin of the acute and convalescent COVID-19 samples was the United States, Italy and Spain. From T cells, B-cell-depleted T cells, or PBMCs came the material, which was cDNA or gDNA.

Original methodology: Reference gene primer amplification gave nucleated cell count estimates. TCRdb's table, derived via immunoSEQ multiplex PCR, lists solely in-frame clones and lacks some. V and J calls and clone size are as listed in that table; D and trimming were resolved from the DNA. The sample has around 190,000 clones; 80% to 90% are singletons. The CDR3 sequence is 14 residues long. Germline assignment: CDR1 MNHNY and CDR2 SVGAGI (reference sequence). V was pared by 2 bases and J by 6 bases, with 14 bases between. The TCR was taken from a man between 18 and 35 years old who had recovered from COVID-19. The genes are TRBV6-6 and TRBJ2-7; perhaps TRBD2 as D (7 bases). Sequencing was done on a sample of peripheral blood. The CDR3 DNA follows: TGTGCCAGCAGTTACGGGAGGGGGGCCTCCGAGCAGTACTTC. Translation: CASSYGRGASEQYF.